This TCR beta chain was found in a study of T cells in Graves' hyperthyroidism and ophthalmopathy. At the level of the study: At the time of initial diagnosis and before any treatment, peripheral blood was collected. Study-wide results and limits: Ophthalmopathy, as predicted by the model, came a median roughly 6.3 months after the prediction.

The diagnostic basis comprised clinical symptoms, serum thyroxine and TRAb, thyroid ultrasound and orbital computed tomography. RNA transcripts were the template for amplifying TCR beta CDR3 regions. In the first-round RT-PCR of the TCR CDR3, the HTBI primer set was used. TCRdb analysed the multiplex PCR reads with MiXCR anew, one entry per CDR3 protein. The table has around 690,000 distinct CDR3 sequences, around 20% seen once. This clonotype was counted between two and nine times. As yet, its antigen is unknown. The CDR3 is 16 residues long. V was clipped by 0 bases and J by 2 bases, with 14 bases between them. Germline V gene data show CDR1 as MNHEY and CDR2 as SVGAGI.

The V call is TRBV6-5, the J call TRBJ2-7, with a weak D call TRBD1 (6 bases). The source material was blood. The receptor was isolated from a man younger than 45 with Graves' ophthalmopathy. The CDR3 region has the DNA TGTGCCAGCAGTTACTCTTATTCTCAGGGGACCTACGAGCAGTACTTC. Protein sequence: CASSYSYSQGTYEQYF.